One sample yielded the 3 T cell receptor beta chains listed below, sequenced in a study of T cell repertoires in cytomegalovirus infection (dated by TCRdb to the late 2010s). TCRdb shows the sequencer as Illumina HiSeq 1500. TCRdb took the public reads, trimmed them with fastp at Q25, ran MiXCR for clone calling and kept in-frame beta chains. Identical CDR3 protein sequences are pooled into one entry, listed with their most common genes and DNA. This sample is represented by a few hundred thousand distinct CDR3 sequences; roughly 13% of them were singletons. The top ten clonotypes cover roughly 8.7% of the sample. The sequenced material came from PBMCs. The receptors were gathered from a human donor in good health (CMV status not recorded). Some clones in this sample may be carry-over from other donors' samples.

DNA of the CDR3: TGCAGCGTTGACCGGAACGAGGACTTCAACTATGGCTACACCTTC. Amino acids: CSVDRNEDFNYGYTF. This chain links TRBV29-1 with TRBJ1-2, with D unclear. This CDR3 spans 15 amino acids. Germline lookup yields CDR1 SQVTM and CDR2 ANQGSEA. V was clipped by 3 bases and J by 2 bases, with 16 bases between them.

Many counts were recorded for this clonotype. The chain couples TRBV4-2 to TRBJ2-5; D gene ambiguous. This CDR3 is built from 12 residues. From germline, CDR1 is LGHNA and CDR2 YNFKEQ. Trimming took off 6 bases at V and 5 bases at J, with 10 bases between the two ends. CDR3 bases: TGTGCCAGCAGTGAGGTCGGGGAGACCCAGTACTTC. It encodes CASSEVGETQYF.

The CDR3 loop is CASAPGASTDTQYF. In nucleotides, the CDR3 is TGTGCCAGTGCTCCGGGCGCTAGCACAGATACGCAGTATTTT. This chain uses TRBV19 with TRBJ2-3; D remains ambiguous. The V end was cut by 8 bases, the J end by 0 bases, with 12 bases between. The CDR3 length is 14 residues. Germline assignment: CDR1 LNHDA and CDR2 SQIVND (reference sequence).